A selection of T cell receptor beta chains follows, all from one sample in a study of blood T cells in healthy people across ages. TCRdb reprocessed the 5' RACE reads with MiXCR, giving one entry per CDR3 protein. This table holds more than 650,000 distinct CDR3 sequences, 20% to 25% found once. Sequences were obtained from blood. All receptors come from a man between 65 and 85 years old in good health. CDR3s include the opening cysteine and the closing phenylalanine or tryptophan. D genes are given only for firm matches. Clone size, where shown, is once, few, many, or a class for clones that have expanded.

abundance	d_gene	v_gene	len	j_gene	CDR3aa	CDR3nt
-	TRBD2	TRBV12-3/TRBV12-4	10	TRBJ2-3	CAGRAHTQYF	TGTGCCGGGAGGGCTCATACGCAGTATTTT
few	-	TRBV18	14	TRBJ2-7	CASSPPRSTNEQYF	TGTGCCAGCTCACCACCCAGGAGTACGAACGAGCAGTACTTC
many	TRBD2	TRBV3-1	14	TRBJ2-1	CASRTSGVTNEQFF	TGTGCCAGCAGAACTAGCGGGGTTACAAATGAGCAGTTCTTC
few	-	TRBV5-1	18	TRBJ2-1	CASGPFTTAGGSYNEQFF	TGCGCCAGCGGACCTTTTACAACAGCGGGCGGGTCCTACAATGAGCAGTTCTTC
-	TRBD1	TRBV4-1	18	TRBJ1-2	CASSQVVKSGQGLAGYTF	TGCGCCAGCAGCCAAGTGGTGAAATCGGGACAGGGTCTAGCTGGCTACACCTTC
-	-	TRBV6-2/TRBV6-3	12	TRBJ2-7	CASGSFSYEQYF	TGTGCCAGCGGGTCCTTTTCCTACGAGCAGTACTTC
few	-	TRBV7-3	12	TRBJ2-5	CAGSLIRGTQYF	TGTGCCGGCAGCTTAATTCGGGGGACCCAGTACTTC
-	-	TRBV24-1	22	TRBJ2-3	CATSDQPRALVVRGKNTDTQYF	TGTGCCACCAGTGACCAACCCCGCGCCCTGGTCGTCCGGGGGAAGAACACAGATACGCAGTATTTT
-	-	TRBV21-1	14	TRBJ2-5	CASSLSAIGKTQYF	TGTGCCAGCAGCCTTTCAGCAATAGGAAAGACCCAGTACTTC
few	-	TRBV3-1	15	TRBJ1-2	CASSQALTLNYGYTF	TGTGCCAGCAGCCAGGCCCTGACACTTAACTATGGCTACACCTTC
many	TRBD1	TRBV11-2	15	TRBJ1-2	CASSLLGGAHYGYTF	TGTGCCAGCAGCTTACTAGGGGGCGCGCACTATGGCTACACCTTC
few	TRBD1	TRBV12-3/TRBV12-4	16	TRBJ1-2	CASRTGTATNNYGYTF	TGTGCCAGCAGAACCGGGACAGCTACAAATAACTATGGCTACACCTTC
many	TRBD1	TRBV5-1	14	TRBJ1-5	CASSPGGGGQPQHF	TGCGCCAGCAGCCCCGGAGGGGGCGGACAGCCCCAGCATTTT
few	TRBD2	TRBV4-2	15	TRBJ2-7	CASSQEASGPYEQYF	TGTGCCAGCAGCCAAGAGGCTAGCGGGCCCTACGAGCAGTACTTC
-	TRBD2	TRBV14	18	TRBJ2-1	CASSQLAGFGGIRNEQFF	TGTGCCAGCAGCCAACTAGCGGGATTCGGTGGGATACGCAATGAGCAGTTCTTC
few	-	TRBV29-1	11	TRBJ1-1	CSVDNSLEAFF	TGCAGCGTTGATAACTCCTTAGAAGCTTTCTTT
-	-	TRBV3-1	12	TRBJ2-2	CASSQYTGELFF	TGTGCCAGCAGCCAATACACCGGGGAGCTGTTTTTT
many	-	TRBV20-1	14	TRBJ2-7	CSAPLGGSTYEQYF	TGCAGTGCACCTCTTGGGGGGAGCACCTACGAGCAGTACTTC
-	-	TRBV5-1	16	TRBJ2-2	CASSLDAGGNNGELFF	TGCGCCAGCAGCTTGGACGCTGGGGGCAATAACGGGGAGCTGTTTTTT
many	-	TRBV5-1	14	TRBJ2-2	CASSFGGNTGELFF	TGTGCCAGCAGCTTCGGAGGGAACACCGGGGAGCTGTTTTTT
few	TRBD1	TRBV14	16	TRBJ2-7	CASSQVRTGASYEQYF	TGTGCCAGCAGCCAAGTTAGGACAGGGGCTTCCTACGAGCAGTACTTC
many	-	TRBV20-1	11	TRBJ2-1	CSASSYNEQFF	TGCAGTGCTAGCTCCTACAATGAGCAGTTCTTC
few	-	TRBV7-2	16	TRBJ1-4	CASSLGAGRGDEKLFF	TGTGCCAGCAGCTTAGGGGCGGGACGAGGGGATGAAAAACTGTTTTTT
once	TRBD1	TRBV5-6	15	TRBJ1-1	CASSLGRGGITEAFF	TGTGCCAGCAGCTTGGGGCGAGGGGGCATCACTGAAGCTTTCTTT
few	TRBD2	TRBV6-2/TRBV6-3	15	TRBJ2-2	CASSYHTSGMEELFF	TGTGCCAGCAGTTACCACACTAGCGGGATGGAGGAGCTGTTTTTT
few	-	TRBV2	14	TRBJ2-3	CASSEGLLTDTQYF	TGTGCCAGCAGTGAAGGGCTTCTCACAGATACGCAGTATTTT
-	TRBD1	TRBV9	14	TRBJ2-1	CASSVGGTGIEQFF	TGTGCCAGCAGCGTAGGGGGGACAGGGATTGAGCAGTTCTTC
-	-	TRBV20-1	13	TRBJ2-3	CSAGPSPNSGQYF	TGCAGTGCCGGGCCCTCCCCAAATTCGGGGCAGTATTTT
few	-	TRBV4-1	15	TRBJ2-1	CASSQDPTTSTEQFF	TGCGCCAGCAGCCAAGATCCGACAACCTCCACTGAGCAGTTCTTC
-	TRBD1	TRBV10-3	14	TRBJ1-1	CAISELQGATEAFF	TGTGCCATCAGTGAGTTACAGGGGGCTACTGAAGCTTTCTTT
-	TRBD1	TRBV11-3	14	TRBJ1-1	CASSSGTGNHEAFF	TGTGCCAGCAGCTCCGGGACAGGGAACCATGAAGCTTTCTTT
few	TRBD2	TRBV6-1	17	TRBJ2-5	CASSDSAASGGKETQYF	TGTGCCAGCAGTGACAGCGCGGCTAGCGGGGGGAAAGAGACCCAGTACTTC
-	-	TRBV9	16	TRBJ2-2	CASSGPAGKEAGELFF	TGTGCCAGCAGCGGCCCCGCAGGGAAGGAGGCCGGGGAGCTGTTTTTT
-	-	TRBV14	15	TRBJ2-7	CASSQAGDSPYEQYF	TGTGCCAGCAGCCAAGCGGGGGACAGTCCCTACGAGCAGTACTTC
few	-	TRBV5-1	16	TRBJ1-3	CASSLQGIVAGNTIYF	TGCGCCAGCAGCTTGCAGGGGATCGTCGCTGGAAACACCATATATTTT
few	-	TRBV18	12	TRBJ1-1	CASSPTTVEAFF	TGTGCCAGCTCACCAACAACCGTTGAAGCTTTCTTT
few	TRBD1	TRBV6-4	16	TRBJ2-1	CASSSGTGVDYNEQFF	TGTGCCAGCAGTTCCGGGACAGGGGTAGATTACAATGAGCAGTTCTTC
-	-	TRBV29-1	13	TRBJ2-2	CSGGEGNTGEPFF	TGCAGCGGGGGGGAAGGCAACACCGGGGAGCCGTTTTTT
many	-	TRBV5-1	13	TRBJ2-5	CASSPGDQETQYF	TGCGCCAGCAGCCCTGGTGACCAAGAGACCCAGTACTTC
once	TRBD1	TRBV29-1	13	TRBJ1-1	CSVGGQGAIEAFF	TGCAGCGTAGGGGGACAGGGGGCGATTGAAGCTTTCTTT
-	-	TRBV12-3/TRBV12-4	14	TRBJ1-2	CASSLLGQNYGYTF	TGTGCCAGCAGTTTACTAGGGCAGAACTATGGCTACACCTTC
-	-	TRBV7-6	16	TRBJ2-6	CASSLRTASGANVLTF	TGTGCCAGCAGCTTAAGGACGGCCTCTGGGGCCAACGTCCTGACTTTC
few	-	TRBV6-5	13	TRBJ2-5	CASSPREGETQYF	TGTGCCAGCAGTCCCAGGGAAGGCGAGACCCAGTACTTC
-	TRBD2	TRBV3-1	13	TRBJ2-1	CASSQISSGEQFF	TGTGCCAGCAGCCAGATCTCTAGCGGGGAGCAGTTCTTC
-	-	TRBV2	14	TRBJ2-5	CSSKSGASEETQYF	TGTTCCAGCAAGTCGGGGGCGTCGGAAGAGACCCAGTACTTC
few	-	TRBV19	12	TRBJ2-3	CASSITGDTQYF	TGTGCCAGTAGTATAACGGGCGATACGCAGTATTTT
-	TRBD1	TRBV6-5	14	TRBJ1-2	CASSRSDREYGYTF	TGTGCCAGCAGCCGAAGTGACAGGGAGTACGGCTACACCTTC
-	TRBD2	TRBV20-1	13	TRBJ2-7	CSALPAGWNEQYF	TGCAGTGCCCTCCCAGCGGGGTGGAACGAGCAGTACTTC
-	-	TRBV18	16	TRBJ2-3	CVSSPQPGQGKDTQYF	TGTGTCAGCTCACCGCAACCGGGACAAGGGAAAGATACGCAGTATTTT
few	-	TRBV10-1	14	TRBJ1-1	CASSESSMNTEAFF	TGCGCCAGCAGTGAGTCCAGCATGAACACTGAAGCTTTCTTT
-	-	TRBV7-3	15	TRBJ1-4	CASSLTSVGNEKLFF	TGTGCCAGCAGCTTAACGTCGGTAGGAAATGAAAAACTGTTTTTT
few	-	TRBV5-1	14	TRBJ2-7	CASRPTSNSYEQYF	TGCGCCAGCAGACCCACCTCAAACTCCTACGAGCAGTACTTC
few	-	TRBV7-9	14	TRBJ1-1	CASSGAGWNTEAFF	TGTGCCAGCAGCGGGGCGGGGTGGAACACTGAAGCTTTCTTT
once	-	TRBV29-1	12	TRBJ2-7	CSVSGAVDEQYF	TGCAGCGTCTCAGGGGCGGTCGACGAGCAGTACTTC
-	-	TRBV6-2/TRBV6-3	15	TRBJ1-5	CASSSDSEILVTQHF	TGTGCCAGCAGCTCGGACAGCGAGATCCTTGTGACCCAGCATTTT